The T cell receptor beta chain described here comes from a study of blood T cells in healthy people across ages. Trimming cost V 4 bases and J 2 bases, with 26 bases left between them. Looked up from germline, CDR1 is SGHRS and CDR2 is YFSETQ. This CDR3 region has 19 residues. A second PCR of 7 to 11 cycles used a sample-barcoded 5' primer and a J-beta primer mix. The authors tagged each cDNA molecule using a template-switch adaptor with 12 random nucleotides. TCRdb itself ran the 5' RACE reads through MiXCR, one entry per CDR3 protein. The sample shows more than 500,000 distinct CDR3 sequences, approximately 30% of them seen only once. As to this clonotype: Antigen: not known.

The study, taken as a whole, reports: Higher diversity and more naive CD4+ cells were features of long-lived donors, compared to aged donors.

Caucasian, healthy and from Russia, the donors were aged between about 6 and 90. The clonotype originates from a woman between 65 and 79 years old in good health. The chain recombines TRBV5-1 with TRBJ2-3; D perhaps matches TRBD2 (6 bases). The sequenced sample consisted of blood. DNA for the CDR3: TGCGCCAGCAGCCTTCCGGGAACCGCCGCGGGGTCCCTCACAGATACGCAGTATTTT. Translated, it gives CASSLPGTAAGSLTDTQYF.